Shown below are 14 T cell receptor beta chains from a single sample sequenced in a study of CD4 T cells in relation to SARS-CoV-2 and coronaviruses. These receptors have no identified antigens. Data came from immunoSEQ multiplex PCR; TCRdb stores just in-frame clones and leaves some out. The profile covers 12,000 or so clones, with roughly 71% appearing a single time and approximately 7.5% taken by the ten largest. The unexposed donors gave CD4+ T cells in 2011-2018, prior to COVID-19. After ten to eleven days of culture, CD4+ T cells were isolated. Material: CD4+ T cells from PBMCs, cultured in vitro. These receptors were collected from a human donor in good health.

CDR3 region: CASTVRGRDRGSYEQYF. CDR3 in DNA: TGTGCCAGCACCGTACGAGGTCGGGACAGGGGCTCCTACGAGCAGTACTTC. This chain connects TRBV11-2 to TRBJ2-7, with 10 bases aligning to TRBD1. V was clipped by 7 bases and J by 0 bases; unmatched bases: 12. This CDR3 contains 17 residues. In germline, CDR1 is SGHAT, CDR2 FQNNGV. Full variable domain (outside the CDR3, taken from reference TRBV11-2 and TRBJ2-7): EAGVAQSPRYKIIEKRQSVAFWCNPISGHATLYWYQQILGQGPKLLIQFQNNGVVDDSQLPKDRFSAERLKGVDSTLKIQPAKLEDSAVYLCASTVRGRDRGSYEQYFGPGTRLTVT.

J is TRBJ1-5 and V is TRBV30; 7 nucleotides align to TRBD1. J gave up 7 bases and V 1 base, and 10 bases lay outside the gene matches. This CDR3 spans 15 amino acids. Looked up from germline, CDR1 is GTSNPN and CDR2 is SVGIG (reference sequence). The CDR3 nucleotides are TGTGCCTGGAGTGCCTCCGGGACAGTCACACAGCCCCAGCATTTT. Encoded protein: CAWSASGTVTQPQHF.

The V gene is TRBV13, the J gene TRBJ1-3; 10 bases are shared with TRBD1. The CDR3 has 16 residues. With V trimmed by 5 bases and J by 6 bases, 10 bases remained unmatched. The germline gives CDR1 PRHDT, CDR2 FYEKMQ (reference sequence). DNA for the CDR3: TGTGCCAGCAGCCCCGACACAGGGACAGGGGTAAACACCATATATTTT. This translates into CASSPDTGTGVNTIYF.

The chain joins TRBV5-1 to TRBJ2-2; 7 bases match TRBD2. This CDR3 has 15 amino acids. V lost 3 bases and J lost 1; bases outside the gene matches: 3. Germline V gene sequence: CDR1 SGHRS, CDR2 YFSETQ. Written as DNA, the CDR3 is TGCGCCAGCAGCTCGGGAGGCCTGAACACCGGGGAGCTGTTTTTT. Protein product: CASSSGGLNTGELFF. Full variable domain (rest looked up from reference TRBV5-1 and TRBJ2-2): KAGVTQTPRYLIKTRGQQVTLSCSPISGHRSVSWYQQTPGQGLQFLFEYFSETQRNKGNFPGRFSGRQFSNSRSEMNVSTLELGDSALYLCASSSGGLNTGELFFGEGSRLTVL.

V is TRBV9 and J is TRBJ1-1; D perhaps matches TRBD1 (5 bases). Trimming took off 3 bases at V and 1 base at J, with 10 bases between the two ends. CDR3 size: 14 residues. CDR1 and CDR2 from the germline V gene are SGDLS and YYNGEE. The CDR3 region has the DNA TGTGCCAGCAGCGCAGGGAATCAGAACACTGAAGCTTTCTTT. Translating it yields CASSAGNQNTEAFF.

This clone turned up a few times. Other nucleotide sequences from this sample produce the same CDR3. V is TRBV5-4 and J is TRBJ1-1, with D perhaps TRBD1 (6 bases). The V and J ends lost 3 bases and 4 bases respectively, with 16 bases between them. Germline CDR1 and CDR2: SGHNT and YYREEE (reference sequence). This CDR3 is built from 15 residues. The CDR3 DNA reads as TGTGCCAGCAGCTCACGGGAACAGGGTGGCACTGAAGCTTTCTTT. Amino acid sequence: CASSSREQGGTEAFF.

V and J are TRBV18 and TRBJ2-2, with D possibly TRBD2 on 5 matching bases. CDR1 and CDR2 (germline): KGHSH, LQKENI. V lost 4 bases to trimming and J lost 6 bases, with 15 bases between them. The CDR3 has 15 residues. This CDR3 reads CASSLETTLSGELFF. Here the CDR3 DNA reads TGTGCCAGCTCACTAGAGACTACTTTGTCCGGGGAGCTGTTTTTT.

The J gene is TRBJ2-5, the V gene TRBV27; 11 bases are a match to TRBD2. Germline V gene lookup returns CDR1 MNHEY and CDR2 SMNVEV (reference sequence). The CDR3 sequence is 14 residues long. V shed 4 bases, J shed 5 bases, and the junction held 3 bases outside the gene matches. The CDR3 loop reads CASSSRLAGETQYF. CDR3 nucleotides: TGTGCCAGCAGTTCGCGACTAGCGGGGGAGACCCAGTACTTC.

The chain is built from TRBV4-2 and TRBJ2-1, with a possible D match to TRBD2 (5 bases). The germline gives CDR1 LGHNA, CDR2 YNFKEQ. The CDR3 has 16 amino acids. With 3 bases removed from V and 3 bases from J, the gap between germline ends came to 15 bases. In DNA form, the CDR3 reads TGTGCCAGCAGCCAGGAACTAGTCTCTCTCTACAATGAGCAGTTCTTC. Its protein is CASSQELVSLYNEQFF.

The J gene is TRBJ2-3, the V gene TRBV2; D remains unclear. The CDR3 is 15 amino acids. Trimming cost V 3 bases and J 8 bases, with 18 bases left between them. CDR1 SNHLY and CDR2 FYNNEI come from the germline V gene. The DNA for the CDR3 is TGTGCCAGCAGTGAGGTTTCATTGGTGTCAGGTACGCAGTATTTT. The encoded protein is CASSEVSLVSGTQYF.

This clone was picked up a small number of times. V is TRBV9 and J is TRBJ2-2, with D unclear. The CDR3 is 12 amino acids. With 4 bases removed from V and 3 bases from J, the gap between germline ends came to 4 bases. Per germline, CDR1 SGDLS and CDR2 YYNGEE. The CDR3 DNA reads as TGTGCCAGCAGCCCCCACACCGGGGAGCTGTTTTTT. Translated: CASSPHTGELFF.

The chain carries TRBV7-9 and TRBJ1-4, with D possibly TRBD1 on 6 matching bases. The CDR3 spans 13 residues. Germline V gene data show CDR1 as SEHNR and CDR2 as FQNEAQ (reference sequence). V shed 4 bases and J shed 8 bases, with 11 bases lying between them. CDR3 protein: CASSSRQEEKLFF. CDR3 nucleotides: TGTGCCAGCAGCTCCCGACAGGAGGAAAAACTGTTTTTT.

This chain uses TRBV5-1 with TRBJ2-7; D gene ambiguous. V gave up 3 bases and J gave up 4 bases, with 5 bases separating them. This CDR3 is 11 amino acids long. Germline CDR1 is SGHRS and CDR2 is YFSETQ. The CDR3 DNA follows: TGCGCCAGCAGCTCAACATACGAGCAGTACTTC. Protein: CASSSTYEQYF.

The chain links TRBV7-3 to TRBJ2-1; 11 nucleotides line up with TRBD1. CDR1 is SGHTA, CDR2 FQGTGA, per germline. Trimming removed 4 bases from V and 9 bases from J; junction bases left unmatched: 8. The CDR3 runs 15 residues. The CDR3 sequence: CASSSGTGGFGEQFF. In DNA, the CDR3 is TGTGCCAGCAGCTCGGGGACAGGGGGGTTCGGTGAGCAGTTCTTC. Combining the CDR3 with reference TRBV7-3 and TRBJ2-1 gives the whole variable domain GAGVSQTPSNKVTEKGKYVELRCDPISGHTALYWYRQSLGQGPEFLIYFQGTGAADDSGLPNDRFFAVRPEGSVSTLKIQRTERGDSAVYLCASSSGTGGFGEQFFGPGTRLTVL.